A single sample is the source of the 28 T cell receptor beta chains below, sequenced in a study of T-cell reconstitution after alpha-beta-depleted transplantation in children. Unique molecular identifiers were incorporated into the prepared TCRbeta library. One entry per CDR3 protein results from TCRdb running MiXCR on the PCR reads. The sample lists 360,000 or so distinct CDR3 sequences; around 21% were seen once. The sequences come from PBMCs from the stem cell graft donor, collected from the stem cell graft. Receptors originate from a human donor who donated a stem cell graft to a child with acute myeloid leukemia.

The chain employs TRBV7-8 and TRBJ2-1, with a weak D call TRBD1 (5 bases). This CDR3 spans 14 amino acids. Germline CDR1 SGHVS, CDR2 FQNEAQ. V shed 2 bases and J shed 7 bases, with 12 bases lying between them. The CDR3 spells CASSLPMGPNEQFF. CDR3 bases: TGTGCCAGCAGCTTACCCATGGGGCCGAATGAGCAGTTCTTC.

The table lists this clonotype with many counts. The rearrangement joins TRBV12-3 or TRBV12-4 to TRBJ2-3; D uncertain. This CDR3 is 12 amino acids long. V gave up 6 bases and J gave up 9 bases, with 13 bases separating them. CDR3 DNA sequence: TGTGCCAGCAGCCCTGACAAGAGCACGCAGTATTTT. It is translated as CASSPDKSTQYF.

This clonotype showed up many times. V gene TRBV5-1 combines with J gene TRBJ2-4; D call uncertain. Looked up from germline, CDR1 is SGHRS and CDR2 is YFSETQ. The CDR3 runs to 12 residues. V was pared by 3 bases and J by 3 bases, with 4 bases between. Here the CDR3 DNA reads TGCGCCAGCAGCTACGACAAAAACATTCAGTACTTC. This codes for CASSYDKNIQYF. Drawing the rest from reference TRBV5-1 and TRBJ2-4, the complete variable domain is KAGVTQTPRYLIKTRGQQVTLSCSPISGHRSVSWYQQTPGQGLQFLFEYFSETQRNKGNFPGRFSGRQFSNSRSEMNVSTLELGDSALYLCASSYDKNIQYFGAGTRLSVL.

The chain is built from TRBV5-1 and TRBJ2-3; 9 bases agree with TRBD2. The V gene's germline CDR1 is SGHRS and CDR2 YFSETQ. The V segment lost 5 bases and the J segment 0 bases; nucleotides outside the gene matches: 7. The CDR3 loop spans 16 amino acids. The CDR3 spells CASSPGLATSTDTQYF. CDR3 DNA: TGCGCCAGCAGTCCTGGACTAGCGACTAGCACAGATACGCAGTATTTT.

This clonotype was recorded at least ten times. CDR3: CSAVRGVSGKNIQYF. The CDR3 DNA follows: TGCAGTGCAGTGAGAGGAGTTTCAGGCAAAAACATTCAGTACTTC. The rearrangement uses TRBV20-1 and TRBJ2-4; D not certain. V dropped 6 bases and J dropped 3 bases, with 18 bases sitting between them. The CDR3 runs to 15 residues. CDR1 DFQATT and CDR2 SNEGSKA come from the germline V gene (reference sequence).

DNA for the CDR3: TGTGCCAGCAGTCCTACTAGCGGGAGAACCTCCGGGGAGCTGTTTTTT. Its translation: CASSPTSGRTSGELFF. The gene calls are TRBV12-3 or TRBV12-4 and TRBJ2-2; 11 bases fit TRBD2. With V trimmed by 5 bases and J by 6 bases, 8 bases remained unmatched. The CDR3 runs to 16 residues.

The chain employs TRBV24-1 and TRBJ2-3, with a tentative D call TRBD1 (6 bases). The CDR3 runs 14 residues. Germline V gene sequence: CDR1 KGHDR, CDR2 SFDVKD. V dropped 9 bases and J dropped 2 bases, with 14 bases sitting between them. The DNA for the CDR3 is TGTGCCACCGGGCAGGGGACGGTCACAGATACGCAGTATTTT. Protein product: CATGQGTVTDTQYF.

To note about this clonotype: A read error may be the cause here, since a much bigger clone is one base away. The rearrangement links TRBV20-1 to TRBJ2-1; 8 nucleotides agree with TRBD1. Germline V gene lookup returns CDR1 DFQATT and CDR2 SNEGSKA (reference sequence). The CDR3 has 13 amino acids. J was trimmed by 8 bases and V by 5 bases; bases with no gene match: 8. Here the CDR3 reads CSAGEQGVHEQFF. In nucleotides, the CDR3 is TGCAGTGCTGGGGAACAGGGGGTGCATGAGCAGTTCTTC.

This clonotype was seen repeatedly, ten times or more. The CDR3 DNA follows: TGTGCCAGCAGGGACACCGGGACAAATTCAGCTTTCTTT. Residues: CASRDTGTNSAFF. V gene TRBV6-2 or TRBV6-3 combines with J gene TRBJ1-1; D may be TRBD1 (6 bases). Germline V gene lookup returns CDR1 MNHEY and CDR2 SVGEGT. The CDR3 covers 13 residues. With 6 bases removed from V and 10 bases from J, the gap between germline ends came to 18 bases.

The chain is built from TRBV12-3 or TRBV12-4 and TRBJ2-1, with D maybe TRBD2 (6 bases). The V gene lost 3 bases and the J gene lost 4 bases, with 7 bases spanning the gap. The CDR3 sequence is 13 residues long. The CDR3 DNA is TGTGCCAGCAGTTTTGCGGGATACAATGAGCAGTTCTTC. Its protein is CASSFAGYNEQFF.

There are a few counts of this clonotype. This chain uses TRBV13 with TRBJ2-1; 13 positions agree with TRBD2. J gave up 5 bases and V 5 bases, and 15 bases lay outside the gene matches. Germline CDR1 PRHDT, CDR2 FYEKMQ (reference sequence). The CDR3 has 19 residues. The CDR3 DNA sequence: TGTGCCAGCAGCATAACCCCGGGACTAGCGGGAAGTTATAACAATGAGCAGTTCTTC. It codes for CASSITPGLAGSYNNEQFF.

This clonotype was recorded at least ten times. The CDR3 is CSALTSGSTDTQYF. CDR3 nucleotide sequence: TGCAGTGCCTTGACTAGCGGCAGCACAGATACGCAGTATTTT. V gene TRBV20-1 combines with J gene TRBJ2-3; 9 bases agree with TRBD2. The CDR3 totals 14 residues. Germline-derived CDR1 and CDR2 are DFQATT and SNEGSKA (reference sequence). J lost 0 bases, V lost 6 bases, and 4 bases had no gene match.

This clonotype was found a few times. This chain connects TRBV9 to TRBJ1-6, with a tentative D call TRBD1 (6 bases). The CDR3 is 17 residues long. CDR1 SGDLS and CDR2 YYNGEE come from the germline V gene. Trimming took off 3 bases at V and 0 bases at J, with 13 bases between the two ends. DNA for the CDR3: TGTGCCAGCAGCGCCAGGGGAACGAGCTCCTATAATTCACCCCTCCACTTT. Translating it yields CASSARGTSSYNSPLHF.

This sequence joins TRBV20-1 and TRBJ2-6; 7 bases fit TRBD1. Losses at the gene ends were 0 bases for V and 0 bases for J; bases not matched to a gene: 8. The CDR3 loop spans 18 amino acids. Germline-derived CDR1 and CDR2 are DFQATT and SNEGSKA (reference sequence). CDR3: CSARDTGAVGSGANVLTF. DNA for the CDR3: TGCAGTGCTAGAGATACAGGGGCAGTTGGCTCTGGGGCCAACGTCCTGACTTTC.

The V and J genes are TRBV27 and TRBJ2-1; no definite D call. The CDR3 totals 14 residues. CDR1 is MNHEY, CDR2 SMNVEV, per germline (reference sequence). V was pared by 5 bases and J by 6 bases, with 14 bases between. The CDR3 DNA follows: TGTGCCAGCAGTAGTAGGCCCCCGGGCAATGAGCAGTTCTTC. Its translation: CASSSRPPGNEQFF.

This clonotype has a count of ten or more. The gene calls are TRBV12-3 or TRBV12-4 and TRBJ2-1; 7 bases are shared with TRBD1. V lost 2 bases and J lost 3; bases outside the gene matches: 10. This CDR3 contains 17 residues. CDR3 region: CASSLFMGQRLYNEQFF. CDR3 DNA: TGTGCCAGCAGTTTATTTATGGGACAGCGCCTCTACAATGAGCAGTTCTTC.

The V gene is TRBV5-1, the J gene TRBJ2-1, with 11 bases fitting TRBD2. CDR3 length: 16 residues. Trimming at V came to 4 bases and at J to 6 bases, leaving 9 bases not matched to a gene. The germline gives CDR1 SGHRS, CDR2 YFSETQ. The CDR3 DNA is TGCGCCAGCAGCCCGACCCCCGGGACTAGCGGCAATGAGCAGTTCTTC. As protein: CASSPTPGTSGNEQFF.

This clonotype was detected many times. This chain uses TRBV20-1 with TRBJ2-3; TRBD2 matches at 11 bases. The CDR3 is 16 amino acids. V shed 2 bases, J shed 2 bases, and the junction held 6 bases outside the gene matches. Germline CDR1 is DFQATT and CDR2 is SNEGSKA (reference sequence). The CDR3 protein is CSARPRLAGLTDTQYF. CDR3 coding DNA: TGCAGTGCTAGACCAAGACTAGCGGGACTCACAGATACGCAGTATTTT.

The J gene is TRBJ2-1, the V gene TRBV12-3 or TRBV12-4; 9 nucleotides align to TRBD1. V trimming: 6 bases; J trimming: 7 bases; junction bases outside the gene matches: 10. The CDR3 consists of 15 residues. CDR3 DNA sequence: TGTGCCAGCAGATCAACAGGGGGCGCCGGGAATGAGCAGTTCTTC. It encodes CASRSTGGAGNEQFF.

The chain links TRBV27 to TRBJ2-1; D is possibly TRBD2 (6 bases). Germline V CDR1 and CDR2: MNHEY, SMNVEV (reference sequence). Trimming cost V 4 bases and J 0 bases, with 13 bases left between them. CDR3 length equals 16 residues. CDR3 sequence (DNA): TGTGCCAGCAGTTCTCGGGACTCGAGCTCCTACAATGAGCAGTTCTTC. Protein product: CASSSRDSSSYNEQFF.

This chain connects TRBV5-1 to TRBJ2-7; 9 bases match TRBD2. This CDR3 contains 15 residues. Germline V lookup: CDR1 SGHRS, CDR2 YFSETQ. V trimming: 3 bases; J trimming: 2 bases; junction bases outside the gene matches: 6. The CDR3 spells CASSSLAGLAYEQYF. Here the CDR3 DNA reads TGCGCCAGCAGCTCTCTAGCGGGGTTAGCCTACGAGCAGTACTTC.

Only a few counts were recorded for this clonotype. The CDR3 loop reads CATTVTSGGYEQYF. CDR3 sequence (DNA): TGTGCCACCACTGTGACTAGCGGGGGTTACGAGCAGTACTTC. This chain uses TRBV24-1 with TRBJ2-7; TRBD2 aligns across 12 bases. Germline values: CDR1 KGHDR, CDR2 SFDVKD. This CDR3 region has 14 residues. V lost 8 bases, J lost 4 bases, and 5 bases stayed unmatched.

The V gene is TRBV9, the J gene TRBJ1-1; tentative D call: TRBD1 (5 bases). This CDR3 region has 15 residues. Germline loops: CDR1 SGDLS, CDR2 YYNGEE. V lost 0 bases and J 0 bases, leaving 9 bases between the germline ends. The CDR3 bases are TGTGCCAGCAGCGTAGTTCCGGGGGTGAACACTGAAGCTTTCTTT. This sequence encodes CASSVVPGVNTEAFF.

This clonotype was detected many times. The rearrangement joins TRBV5-1 to TRBJ2-1, with 9 bases that match TRBD1. The trim removed 4 bases at V and 7 bases at J, leaving 15 bases unmatched. Germline assignment: CDR1 SGHRS and CDR2 YFSETQ. The CDR3 has 17 residues. CDR3 in amino acids: CASSGTGQGISRNEQFF. The CDR3 coding sequence is TGCGCCAGCAGCGGAACGGGACAGGGAATTTCTAGGAATGAGCAGTTCTTC.

This clonotype came up a few times. V and J are TRBV12-3 or TRBV12-4 and TRBJ2-3, with unresolved D. Trimming took 1 base from V and 1 from J, leaving 12 bases between them. CDR3 length equals 16 residues. CDR3 in amino acids: CASSLGAGVGTDTQYF. The CDR3, as DNA: TGTGCCAGCAGTTTAGGGGCCGGCGTGGGCACAGATACGCAGTATTTT.

This clonotype was observed at least ten times. The CDR3 region is CATSATGYGYTF. DNA for the CDR3: TGTGCCACCAGTGCGACAGGCTATGGCTACACCTTC. V is TRBV24-1 and J is TRBJ1-2; D might be TRBD1 (6 bases). This CDR3 contains 12 residues. Germline assignment: CDR1 KGHDR and CDR2 SFDVKD. Trimming stripped 5 bases from V and 4 bases from J, with 7 bases between.

The rearrangement joins TRBV21-1 to TRBJ2-1; the listed D gene, TRBD2, was not tested against the DNA. TRBV21-1 is labeled a pseudogene. This CDR3 spans 21 amino acids. The DNA for the CDR3 is TGTGCCAGCAGCAAATATATCTCGGGACTAGCGGGAGGGCTTGTTGGCAATGAGCAGTTCTTC. It translates to CASSKYISGLAGGLVGNEQFF.

The V gene is TRBV7-2, the J gene TRBJ1-2; 9 positions match TRBD1. This CDR3 comprises 14 residues. The J segment lost 4 bases and the V segment lost 1 base, leaving 1 base of the junction unmatched. From germline, CDR1 is SGHTA and CDR2 FQGNSA. CDR3 bases: TGTGCCAGCAGCTTAGTGGACAGGGGCTATGGCTACACCTTC. This translates into CASSLVDRGYGYTF.